The next 20 T cell receptor beta chains were all read from a single sample in a study of PD-1 blockade in classical Hodgkin lymphoma. Assay used: immunoSEQ multiplex PCR; TCRdb lists only in-frame clones, some missing. The repertoire holds 20,000 to 30,000 clones, 70% to 80% seen once, with roughly 8% in the top ten. The patients all showed relapse after autologous stem cell transplantation, while their brentuximab vedotin exposure varied. Source: peripheral blood mononuclear cells (PBMCs), taken before the second cycle of nivolumab. These receptor sequences come from a human donor with classical Hodgkin lymphoma.

Details on this clone: The sample carries other DNA sequences with the same CDR3. CDR3 sequence: CAWPLSGNTIYF. As DNA, the CDR3 is TGCGCTTGGCCGCTCTCTGGAAACACCATATATTTT. This chain connects TRBV23-1 to TRBJ1-3; D is ambiguous. TRBV23-1 is classed as an ORF, of uncertain function. This CDR3 region has 12 residues.

There are a few counts of this clone. This chain connects TRBV7-9 to TRBJ2-3; no clear D gene. Trimming removed 2 bases from V and 1 base from J, with 7 bases in between. The CDR3 is 14 amino acids. Germline V gives CDR1 SEHNR, CDR2 FQNEAQ (reference sequence). CDR3: CASSLRDGTDTQYF. The CDR3 DNA reads as TGTGCCAGCAGCTTACGAGACGGCACAGATACGCAGTATTTT. The full variable domain, completed using reference TRBV7-9 and TRBJ2-3, is DTGVSQNPRHKITKRGQNVTFRCDPISEHNRLYWYRQTLGQGPEFLTYFQNEAQLEKSRLLSDRFSAERPKGSFSTLEIQRTEQGDSAMYLCASSLRDGTDTQYFGPGTRLTVL.

The CDR3 spells CASSFLAAEQYF. In DNA, the CDR3 is TGTGCCAGCAGCTTTCTTGCTGCCGAGCAGTACTTC. The chain joins TRBV13 to TRBJ2-7; D uncertain. Germline loops: CDR1 PRHDT, CDR2 FYEKMQ (reference sequence). The CDR3 is 12 residues long. V was shortened by 3 bases and J by 6 bases, with 9 bases between the two germline ends.

This clone was detected only once. The chain joins TRBV5-1 to TRBJ2-3; D gene ambiguous. Germline V gene sequence: CDR1 SGHRS, CDR2 YFSETQ. V was clipped by 4 bases and J by 4 bases, with 7 bases between them. This CDR3 contains 12 residues. The CDR3 DNA sequence: TGCGCCAGCAGCGTGACGGCAGATACGCAGTATTTT. It encodes CASSVTADTQYF.

As concerns this clone: At one end the junction does not follow the germline gene, possibly because of a read error. J is TRBJ2-7 and V is TRBV4-1; 8 nucleotides align to TRBD2. Germline CDR1 is MGHRA and CDR2 is YSYEKL. CDR3 length equals 14 residues. CDR3 nucleotide sequence: TGTGCCAGCAGCCAAGCTAGTAGCGGGGTTGAGCAGTACTTC. It encodes CASSQASSGVEQYF.

The chain couples TRBV4-1 to TRBJ2-7; 10 bases are a match to TRBD2. Germline-derived CDR1 and CDR2 are MGHRA and YSYEKL. The junction had 10 bases not matched to a gene; V was cut back by 4 bases and J by 4 bases. The CDR3 has 16 residues. The CDR3 here is CASSLFTASGSYEQYF. In DNA form, the CDR3 reads TGCGCCAGCAGCCTATTCACGGCTAGCGGGAGTTACGAGCAGTACTTC.

CDR3 region: CASSKRGATRGGNTIYF. In nucleotides, the CDR3 is TGTGCCAGCAGTAAAAGGGGAGCAACTCGAGGGGGAAACACCATATATTTT. The chain has TRBV28 and TRBJ1-3, with D possibly TRBD1 on 5 matching bases. The CDR3 consists of 17 residues. CDR1 is MDHEN and CDR2 is SYDVKM in the germline V gene. Trimming removed 5 bases at V and 4 bases at J, with 21 bases between. Full variable domain (missing parts from reference TRBV28 and TRBJ1-3): DVKVTQSSRYLVKRTGEKVFLECVQDMDHENMFWYRQDPGLGLRLIYFSYDVKMKEKGDIPEGYSVSREKKERFSLILESASTNQTSMYLCASSKRGATRGGNTIYFGEGSWLTVV.

The genes are TRBV5-1 and TRBJ2-1, with 9 bases matching TRBD2. Germline V gene sequence: CDR1 SGHRS, CDR2 YFSETQ. With 6 bases clipped from V and 2 bases from J, the junction kept 6 bases outside the gene matches. The CDR3 spans 15 residues. CDR3 nucleotides: TGCGCCAGCAAACCTAGCGGGGCGGCCTACAATGAGCAGTTCTTC. Amino acid sequence: CASKPSGAAYNEQFF.

This rearrangement joins TRBV9 to TRBJ2-7; a possible D gene is TRBD2 (5 bases). Germline CDR1 is SGDLS and CDR2 is YYNGEE. Trimming stripped 3 bases from V and 3 bases from J, with 13 bases between. This CDR3 has 14 residues. CDR3 loop: CASSAEANSYEQYF. CDR3 sequence (DNA): TGTGCCAGCAGCGCGGAGGCGAACAGCTACGAGCAGTACTTC.

The CDR3: CASSPQTGISTEAFF. CDR3 sequence (DNA): TGTGCCAGCAGCCCTCAGACAGGGATAAGCACTGAAGCTTTCTTT. The chain combines TRBV7-2 with TRBJ1-1; 7 positions agree with TRBD1. The CDR3 has 15 residues. The V segment lost 5 bases and the J segment 4 bases; nucleotides outside the gene matches: 10. Germline CDR1 SGHTA, CDR2 FQGNSA. Using reference TRBV7-2 and TRBJ1-1 for the parts outside the CDR3, the full variable domain is GAGVSQSPSNKVTEKGKDVELRCDPISGHTALYWYRQSLGQGLEFLIYFQGNSAPDKSGLPSDRFSAERTGGSVSTLTIQRTQQEDSAVYLCASSPQTGISTEAFFGQGTRLTVV.

The chain carries TRBV5-1 and TRBJ2-1; 12 bases line up with TRBD2. Trimming took 8 bases from V and 9 from J; bases not matched to a gene: 15. This CDR3 has 16 residues. Germline values: CDR1 SGHRS, CDR2 YFSETQ. The CDR3 coding sequence is TGCGCCAGTAGCCTTCTAGCGGGAGGGCCGGGATCTGAGCAGTTCTTC. Its translation is CASSLLAGGPGSEQFF. Full variable domain (missing parts from reference TRBV5-1 and TRBJ2-1): KAGVTQTPRYLIKTRGQQVTLSCSPISGHRSVSWYQQTPGQGLQFLFEYFSETQRNKGNFPGRFSGRQFSNSRSEMNVSTLELGDSALYLCASSLLAGGPGSEQFFGPGTRLTVL.

The rearrangement joins TRBV28 to TRBJ1-2; a weak D match, TRBD1 (5 bases). This CDR3 is 15 amino acids long. Trimming took 3 bases from V and 6 from J, leaving 17 bases between them. CDR1 and CDR2 from the germline V gene are MDHEN and SYDVKM. CDR3 sequence reads: CASSFFGRVLNGYTF. CDR3 coding DNA: TGTGCCAGCAGTTTTTTCGGCAGGGTGTTAAATGGCTACACCTTC.

This clone is a singleton in its sample. This chain links TRBV6-5 with TRBJ2-7; D is perhaps TRBD1 (6 bases). This CDR3 spans 13 amino acids. V lost 3 bases and J lost 3, with 9 bases in between. Germline V gene sequence: CDR1 MNHEY, CDR2 SVGAGI. CDR3 in amino acids: CASSYRTDYEQYF. In nucleotides, the CDR3 is TGTGCCAGCAGTTATAGGACAGACTACGAGCAGTACTTC.

On this clone itself: Likely a read error: the CDR3 ends without its conserved phenylalanine or tryptophan. The DNA is left out, because the CDR3 cannot be placed on it with certainty; the CDR3 is given as TCRdb lists it. The rearrangement joins TRBV6-4 to TRBJ2-7. Germline V lookup: CDR1 MRHNA, CDR2 SNTAGT. The CDR3 length equals 10 residues, ends included. Here the CDR3 reads CASSEWSEML.

This chain connects TRBV28 to TRBJ2-4; D is perhaps TRBD1 (5 bases). The CDR3 extends over 15 amino acids. Germline-derived CDR1 and CDR2 are MDHEN and SYDVKM. V lost 2 bases to trimming and J lost 0 bases, with 8 bases between them. CDR3 residues: CASSLQGRAKNIQYF. Written as DNA, the CDR3 is TGTGCCAGCAGTTTACAGGGCAGAGCCAAAAACATTCAGTACTTC.

V is TRBV11-3 and J is TRBJ1-1, with 7 positions matching TRBD1. This CDR3 spans 14 amino acids. Trimming removed 3 bases from V and 5 bases from J; junction bases left unmatched: 6. Germline loops: CDR1 SGHNT, CDR2 YENEEA. CDR3 sequence reads: CASSFLQGRTEAFF. In DNA form, the CDR3 reads TGTGCCAGCAGCTTCCTACAGGGGAGGACTGAAGCTTTCTTT.

The genes are TRBV11-2 and TRBJ2-3; 8 nucleotides align to TRBD2. The length of the CDR3 is 18 residues. Trimming removed 1 base from V and 2 bases from J; junction bases left unmatched: 11. Per germline, CDR1 SGHAT and CDR2 FQNNGV. In nucleotides, the CDR3 is TGTGCCAGCAGCTTAGTACGCAATCTAGCGGGCGACACAGATACGCAGTATTTT. Protein product: CASSLVRNLAGDTDTQYF.

The rearrangement joins TRBV7-9 to TRBJ2-1, with TRBD1 matching over 9 bases. This CDR3 spans 17 amino acids. Germline V gene sequence: CDR1 SEHNR, CDR2 FQNEAQ (reference sequence). Trimming cost V 6 bases and J 0 bases; bases outside gene matches: 9. The DNA for the CDR3 is TGTGCCAGCAGTTCTCCGACAGGGGGGAACTCCTACAATGAGCAGTTCTTC. This codes for CASSSPTGGNSYNEQFF.

This clone was counted between two and nine times. The chain joins TRBV27 to TRBJ2-7; D might be TRBD1 (5 bases). Trimming left V 5 bases short and J 3 bases short, with 5 bases between. The germline gives CDR1 MNHEY, CDR2 SMNVEV (reference sequence). There are 11 residues in the CDR3. CDR3 coding DNA: TGTGCCAGCAGTCAGGGCTACGAGCAGTACTTC. Protein sequence: CASSQGYEQYF.

The CDR3 DNA sequence: TGTGCCAGCAGTTCGGGGCTTAACTATGGCTACACCTTC. Its translation: CASSSGLNYGYTF. The genes are TRBV6-5 and TRBJ1-2; possibly TRBD1 for D (5 bases). V lost 4 bases and J lost 1, with 7 bases in between. Germline values: CDR1 MNHEY, CDR2 SVGAGI. The CDR3 consists of 13 residues.